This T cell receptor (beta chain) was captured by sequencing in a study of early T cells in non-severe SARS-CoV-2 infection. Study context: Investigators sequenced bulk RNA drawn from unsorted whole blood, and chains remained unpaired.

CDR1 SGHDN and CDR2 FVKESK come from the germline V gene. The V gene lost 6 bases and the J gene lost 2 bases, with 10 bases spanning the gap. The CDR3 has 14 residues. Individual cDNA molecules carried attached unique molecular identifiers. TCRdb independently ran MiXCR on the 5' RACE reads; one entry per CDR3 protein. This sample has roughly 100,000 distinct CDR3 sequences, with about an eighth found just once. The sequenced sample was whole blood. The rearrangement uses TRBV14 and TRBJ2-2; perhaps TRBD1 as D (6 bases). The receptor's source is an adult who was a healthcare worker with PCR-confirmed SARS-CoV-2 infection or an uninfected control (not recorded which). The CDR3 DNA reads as TGTGCCAGCAGGCAACAGGGAAACACCGGGGAGCTGTTTTTT. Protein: CASRQQGNTGELFF.